The clone carrying this T cell receptor (beta chain) showed up just a few times. Its antigen is unknown. This sample stems from a study of T cell repertoires in cytomegalovirus infection. Across the study: Both recently identified HLA-C-restricted and well-studied HLA-B-restricted CMV epitopes were used in the study. Carrying CMV and the relevant HLA type showed in public TCR beta signatures.

Using its own MiXCR run on the reads, TCRdb lists one record per CDR3 protein. Of roughly 150,000 distinct CDR3 sequences listed, roughly 21% are singletons. CDR3 length equals 11 residues. V lost 7 bases and J lost 6, with 9 bases in between. Study-wide findings and caveats: Dominant in the ex vivo response were TCR beta clonotypes restricted by HLA-C and specific for CMV.

The receptor was derived from a human donor in good health (CMV status not recorded). Some clones in this sample may be carry-over from other donors' samples. The chain is built from TRBV12-3 or TRBV12-4 and TRBJ1-1; unclear D gene. Source: CD8+ T cells from cultured PBMCs, taken from culture after CMV antigen stimulation. CDR3 sequence reads: CASTRGPEAFF. The CDR3 DNA reads TGTGCCAGCACACGCGGCCCTGAAGCTTTCTTT.